The rows below give T cell receptor beta chains drawn from one sample of a study of cytomegalovirus exposure and HLA in healthy donors. Measured with immunoSEQ multiplex PCR; TCRdb has only the in-frame clones, and not every one. This sample has around 150,000 clones, with over 70% found just once. The sequenced sample consisted of PBMCs. The receptors derive from a middle-aged woman in good health and CMV-seronegative. Each CDR3 is given with its conserved first and last residue. A D gene is named only where the DNA matches it firmly. A clone size is listed for some rows: how often the clone was seen (once, few, many), or a class if it is expanded.

V	size	D	J	DNA	CDR3
TRBV19	.	.	TRBJ1-3	TGTGCCAGTAGTGCGACAGTACCTGAAAACACCATATATTTT	CASSATVPENTIYF
TRBV9	.	TRBD2	TRBJ2-1	TGTGCCAGCAGTCTACTTGCGGGGGGTCTCTACAATGAGCAGTTCTTC	CASSLLAGGLYNEQFF
TRBV6-1	.	.	TRBJ1-2	TGTGCCAGCCGTCCCCCCGTGGGGGGGATCTATGGCTACACCTTC	CASRPPVGGIYGYTF
TRBV28	.	.	TRBJ1-5	TGTGCCAGCATACACCCATATAGCAATCAGCCCCAGCATTTT	CASIHPYSNQPQHF
TRBV18	.	TRBD1	TRBJ1-6	TGTGCCAGCTCACCGACAGGGTACGATTCACCCCTCCACTTT	CASSPTGYDSPLHF
TRBV4-3	few	TRBD2	TRBJ2-1	TGCGCCAGCAGCCAAGCGGCTAGCGGGGGGGCCTCCTACAATGAGCAGTTCTTC	CASSQAASGGASYNEQFF
TRBV5-4	.	TRBD2	TRBJ2-5	TGTGCCAGCAGCTGGACGAAGGAGCGGGGGGAGACCCAGTACTTC	CASSWTKERGETQYF
TRBV6-5	few	.	TRBJ2-3	TGTGCCAGCGCTCCAAAGAGGGGGGGATGGGATACGCAGTATTTT	CASAPKRGGWDTQYF
TRBV9	.	.	TRBJ1-2	TGTGCCAGCAGCGCCCTCGGGGTAATAACCTATGGCTACACCTTC	CASSALGVITYGYTF
TRBV10-3	.	TRBD1	TRBJ1-1	TGTGCCATCAGTGGTGACAGGGGGAACACTGAAGCTTTCTTT	CAISGDRGNTEAFF
TRBV4-3	.	.	TRBJ2-6	TGCGCCAGCAGCCAAGATTCAATGGGAGTTGGGGCCAACGTCCTGACTTTC	CASSQDSMGVGANVLTF
TRBV13	.	TRBD2	TRBJ2-5	TGTGCCAGCAGCTTAGTGAGGACTAGCGGATCGGGGCAAGAGACCCAGTACTTC	CASSLVRTSGSGQETQYF
TRBV4-2	.	.	TRBJ1-1	TGTGCCAGCAGCCAAGATCAGGGGAGGGGGACTGAAGCTTTCTTT	CASSQDQGRGTEAFF
TRBV30	.	.	TRBJ1-2	TGTGCCTGGAGTGTACTAGCTGGCCAAAACTATGGCTACACCTTC	CAWSVLAGQNYGYTF
TRBV6-5	.	TRBD1	TRBJ1-6	TGTGCCAGCAGTTCGTGGACAGGGGGAGGATCACCCCTCCACTTT	CASSSWTGGGSPLHF
TRBV6-5	.	.	TRBJ2-1	TGTGTCAGCATTAGACTCAGGGAAGAGCAGTTCTTC	CVSIRLREEQFF
TRBV5-5	.	.	TRBJ1-5	TGTGCCAGCAGCCCTGACTCGAGCAATCAGCCCCAGCATTTT	CASSPDSSNQPQHF
TRBV6-5	.	TRBD2	TRBJ2-1	TGTGCCAGCAGAAGCCCGGGACTAGCGGGGGATGAGCAGTTCTTC	CASRSPGLAGDEQFF
TRBV4-1	.	TRBD2	TRBJ2-1	TGCGCCAGCAGCCAAGCCCGGACTAGCGGGGGGGCTGGTGAGCAGTTCTTC	CASSQARTSGGAGEQFF
TRBV30	.	.	TRBJ1-1	TGTGCCTGGACCACCCGAACGACAGTGAGCGAGAACACTGAAGCTTTCTTT	CAWTTRTTVSENTEAFF
TRBV4-3	.	TRBD1	TRBJ2-7	TGCGCCAGCAGCCAAGGGGGGACAGAGACTTTGGAGCAGTACTTC	CASSQGGTETLEQYF
TRBV5-6	.	.	TRBJ1-2	TGTGCCAGCAGCTTAGTCAGGGACTTCTATGGCTACACCTTC	CASSLVRDFYGYTF
TRBV29-1	.	.	TRBJ1-2	TGCAGCGTCCTAGGCGGGGAAGGGCTCGTCTATGGCTACACCTTC	CSVLGGEGLVYGYTF
TRBV5-1	.	TRBD2	TRBJ2-4	TGCGCCAGCAGCGCGGTGGGGGGGAAAAACATTCAGTACTTC	CASSAVGGKNIQYF
TRBV7-9	.	.	TRBJ2-3	TGTGCCAGCAGCGCATGGGGGGGCCGCACAGATACGCAGTATTTT	CASSAWGGRTDTQYF
TRBV7-9	.	.	TRBJ2-4	TGTGCCAGCAGCCCAGTCCCTTCGCAATACAAAAACATTCAGTACTTC	CASSPVPSQYKNIQYF
TRBV5-1	once	.	TRBJ1-4	TGCGCCAGCAGCTTGGACAAAGGAGGGGAAAAACTGTTTTTT	CASSLDKGGEKLFF
TRBV6-6	few	.	TRBJ2-2	TGTGCCAGCGGACATCTGAACACCGGGGAGCTGTTTTTT	CASGHLNTGELFF
TRBV7-8	.	.	TRBJ1-5	TGTGCCAGCAGCCCTAGCATGAATCAGCCCCAGCATTTT	CASSPSMNQPQHF
TRBV5-1	.	.	TRBJ2-5	TGCGCCAGCAGCTTGAACGGGGTCCAAGAGACCCAGTACTTC	CASSLNGVQETQYF
TRBV7-2	.	.	TRBJ1-2	TGTGCCAGCAGCTCATACAGGGACAACTATGGCTACACCTTC	CASSSYRDNYGYTF
TRBV10-3	.	.	TRBJ2-5	TGTGCCATCAGTCCACAAGGGGTGCAATTGGCCGAGACCCAGTACTTC	CAISPQGVQLAETQYF
TRBV28	.	.	TRBJ1-1	TGTGCCAGCAACTCCCCGGTGGACAGTAAAACTGAAGCTTTCTTT	CASNSPVDSKTEAFF
TRBV9	.	.	TRBJ1-4	TGTGCCAGCAGCTCCACGGGGGGGTCTAATGAAAAACTGTTTTTT	CASSSTGGSNEKLFF
TRBV6-6	few	.	TRBJ1-5	TGTGCCAGCAGTTACTCCGCCACCCGGGGTCAGCCCCAGCATTTT	CASSYSATRGQPQHF
TRBV10-3	.	.	TRBJ1-2	TGTGCCTTCTACCAGGGGAACTATGGCTACACCTTC	CAFYQGNYGYTF